These 32 T cell receptor beta chains were sequenced from one sample in a study of T cell clonality in common variable immunodeficiency. Study conclusions and caveats: In common variable immunodeficiency, TCR beta chains reportedly carried fewer deletions and N-nucleotide insertions.

These receptors have no known antigen. The table came from immunoSEQ multiplex PCR; TCRdb's copy has only in-frame clones and leaves some out. The sample yields 25,000 to 30,000 clones, without any singletons. The sequencing sample was made of peripheral blood mononuclear cells. The origin of the receptors is a human donor with common variable immunodeficiency.

Comments on this clone: The CDR3 end falls 3 residues outside the read, so it is completed with the germline J gene. The chain carries TRBV5-6 and TRBJ1-2; no reliable D call. Germline CDR1 is SGHDT and CDR2 is YYEEEE. The CDR3 has 12 amino acids. Trimming took 1 base from V and 7 from J, leaving 8 bases between them. This chain's CDR3 is CASSLFRVGYTF. The sequenced CDR3 bases are TGTGCCAGCAGCTTGTTTAGGGTTGGC.

The sample holds many counts of this clone. The DNA ends 3 residues before the CDR3 does, and the rest of the CDR3 is filled in from the germline J gene. V and J are TRBV10-1 and TRBJ1-1; D is uncertain. This CDR3 has 11 amino acids. V lost 8 bases to trimming and J lost 4 bases, with 8 bases between them. The germline gives CDR1 WNHNN, CDR2 SYGVQD (reference sequence). The CDR3 is CASGLLTEAFF. The sequenced part of the CDR3 DNA is TGCGCCAGCGGGCTTCTCACTGAA.

For this clone: The read falls 3 residues short of the CDR3 end, and the missing part is taken from the germline J gene. The chain recombines TRBV18 with TRBJ2-1, with 9 bases aligning to TRBD2. V dropped 6 bases and J dropped 9; count of bases not matched to a gene: 6. CDR1 is KGHSH, CDR2 LQKENI, per germline. The CDR3 contains 13 residues. Incomplete CDR3 DNA: TGTGCCAGCTCGGGACTAGCATTGGTTGAG. Amino acids: CASSGLALVE. The full-length CDR3 reads as CASSGLALVEQFF.

By its share, this clone is medium-sized (0.01 to 0.1%). From the germline J gene comes the end of the CDR3, since the read stops 3 residues before it. The V call is TRBV20-1, the J call TRBJ1-5; maybe TRBD1 (5 bases). This CDR3 is 15 amino acids long. Germline CDR1 DFQATT, CDR2 SNEGSKA (reference sequence). V gave up 0 bases and J gave up 4 bases, with 13 bases separating them. The sequenced CDR3 bases are TGCAGTGCTAGAGATTGGGCAGGGCCGAATCAGCCC. It encodes CSARDWAGPNQP. The entire CDR3 protein is CSARDWAGPNQPQHF.

As regards this clone: The missing CDR3 end, 3 residues past where the read stops, is filled in from the germline J gene. The chain is built from TRBV7-2 and TRBJ2-7, with D unresolved. The V end lost 4 bases, the J end lost 3 bases, and 7 bases lay between the germline ends. CDR3 length: 12 amino acids. In germline, CDR1 is SGHTA, CDR2 FQGNSA. The CDR3 is CASSSLYYEQYF. CDR3 DNA, as far as it was read: TGTGCCAGCAGCTCCTTATACTACGAG.

This clone was picked up a small number of times. The CDR3 is cut off 3 residues early in the read; its end comes from the germline J gene. The chain combines TRBV7-9 with TRBJ1-1; D perhaps matches TRBD1 (5 bases). V was cut by 8 bases and J by 5 bases, with 18 bases left in between. The CDR3 spans 14 residues. CDR1 is SEHNR, CDR2 FQNEAQ, per germline (reference sequence). The CDR3 sequence is CASLGQGGGTEAFF. Partial CDR3 DNA: TGTGCCAGCCTAGGGCAGGGTGGGGGGACTGAA.

This clone was seen a handful of times. The CDR3 extends 3 residues past the end of the read, so its final part is completed from the germline J gene. The chain carries TRBV2 and TRBJ1-1, with 7 bases matching TRBD1. V was clipped by 7 bases and J by 3 bases; unmatched bases: 5. CDR1 SNHLY and CDR2 FYNNEI come from the germline V gene. This CDR3 is 13 amino acids long. Here the CDR3 reads CASTSRGDTEAFF. CDR3 DNA, as far as it was read: TGTGCCAGCACTAGCAGGGGGGACACTGAA.

Concerning this clone itself: Coverage ceases 3 residues before the CDR3 finishes, and the germline J gene fills in the end. The genes are TRBV18 and TRBJ2-2, with D perhaps TRBD2 (6 bases). The CDR3 length is 15 residues. Germline V gene sequence: CDR1 KGHSH, CDR2 LQKENI. Trimming stripped 2 bases from V and 0 bases from J, with 7 bases between. This CDR3 reads CASSPGGANTGELFF. CDR3 DNA (partial): TGTGCCAGCTCACCAGGAGGGGCGAACACCGGGGAG. Looking up the rest from reference TRBV18 and TRBJ2-2 gives the full variable domain: NAGVMQNPRHLVRRRGQEARLRCSPMKGHSHVYWYRQLPEEGLKFMVYLQKENIIDESGMPKERFSAEFPKEGPSILRIQQVVRGDSAAYFCASSPGGANTGELFFGEGSRLTVL.

This clone was seen a few times. The observed sequence ends 3 residues before the CDR3 terminus, with the missing tail filled in from the germline J gene. The chain employs TRBV19 and TRBJ2-2, with 7 positions matching TRBD2. CDR1 and CDR2 from the germline V gene are LNHDA and SQIVND (reference sequence). This CDR3 spans 16 amino acids. Trimming removed 8 bases from V and 7 bases from J; junction bases left unmatched: 16. The sequenced part of the CDR3 DNA is TGTGCCAGTCGAGCCCCCTCGACTAGCCAGGGCGGGGAG. Its translation is CASRAPSTSQGGE. The entire CDR3 protein reads CASRAPSTSQGGELFF.

Concerning this clone itself: The CDR3 end lies 3 residues beyond the end of the read and is filled in from the germline J gene. The V call is TRBV7-2, the J call TRBJ2-2; TRBD1 matches 7 bases. The germline gives CDR1 SGHTA, CDR2 FQGNSA. Trimming at V came to 5 bases and at J to 4 bases, leaving 7 bases not matched to a gene. The CDR3 extends over 15 amino acids. The sequenced part of the CDR3 DNA is TGTGCCAGCAGCCTCTCGGGACAGTCCACCGGGGAG. Amino acid sequence: CASSLSGQSTGE. The complete CDR3 sequence is CASSLSGQSTGELFF.

In its sample, this clone was seen many times. The CDR3 end is not reached by the read, which stops 3 residues before it; the germline J gene fills it in. J is TRBJ1-2 and V is TRBV30; no clear D. Per the germline V gene, CDR1 is GTSNPN and CDR2 is SVGIG (reference sequence). V lost 0 bases and J lost 2, with 7 bases in between. The CDR3 is 13 residues long. Partial CDR3 DNA: TGTGCCTGGAGTGTACAGATCAACTATGGC. Its translation: CAWSVQINYG. The whole CDR3 sequence is CAWSVQINYGYTF.

This clone has a count of ten or more. The sequence runs out 3 residues before the end of the CDR3; the remainder is reconstructed from the germline J gene. V usage is TRBV7-8 and J usage is TRBJ1-3; D may be TRBD1 (6 bases). Germline-derived CDR1 and CDR2 are SGHVS and FQNEAQ. Trimming pared 1 base from V and 0 bases from J, leaving 10 bases between. The length of the CDR3 is 16 residues. Incomplete CDR3 DNA: TGTGCCAGCAGCTTAGTACAGGGTTTCTCTGGAAACACC. Translating it yields CASSLVQGFSGNT. The full-length CDR3 reads as CASSLVQGFSGNTIYF.

This clone was detected a few times. The sequenced fragment ends 3 residues before the CDR3 boundary, so the rest is inferred from the germline J gene. V usage is TRBV7-9 and J usage is TRBJ2-7; 8 positions agree with TRBD1. The germline CDR1 and CDR2 sequences are SEHNR and FQNEAQ (reference sequence). There are 12 residues in the CDR3. Trimming at V came to 5 bases and at J to 4 bases, leaving 1 base not matched to a gene. The chain's CDR3 is CASSQGAYEQYF. The part of the CDR3 DNA that was read is TGTGCCAGCAGCCAGGGGGCTTACGAG.

This clone has ten or more counts. The CDR3 end is not reached by the read, which stops 3 residues before it; the germline J gene fills it in. The chain joins TRBV6-1 to TRBJ2-5; 11 positions agree with TRBD2. The J segment lost 2 bases and the V segment lost 3 bases, leaving 2 bases of the junction unmatched. The V gene's germline CDR1 is MNHNS and CDR2 SASEGT. The CDR3 sequence is 15 residues long. This CDR3 reads CASSEVAGGQETQYF. CDR3 DNA (partial): TGTGCCAGCAGTGAGGTAGCGGGGGGGCAAGAGACC.

Comment on this clone: The read stops 3 residues short of the end of the CDR3; the missing end is completed from the germline J gene. The chain uses TRBV7-9 and TRBJ1-3, with D possibly TRBD1 on 6 matching bases. V dropped 1 base and J dropped 8 bases, with 15 bases sitting between them. The germline gives CDR1 SEHNR, CDR2 FQNEAQ (reference sequence). The CDR3 covers 15 residues. CDR3 DNA (partial): TGTGCCAGCAGCTTAGACGGCAGGGGTATGGACACC. It yields the protein CASSLDGRGMDT. The whole CDR3 sequence reads CASSLDGRGMDTIYF.

CDR3 region: CASSSQGAQIYGYTF. CDR3 bases read: TGTGCCAGCAGCAGTCAGGGGGCGCAGATCTATGGC. The chain carries TRBV6-2 or TRBV6-3 and TRBJ1-2; 8 nucleotides agree with TRBD1. Read coverage stops 3 residues before the CDR3 terminus; the germline J gene supplies the remainder. This CDR3 has 15 residues. Germline values: CDR1 MNHEY, CDR2 SVGEGT. V trimming: 6 bases; J trimming: 4 bases; junction bases outside the gene matches: 10.

A few counts support this clone. Read coverage stops 3 residues before the CDR3 terminus; the germline J gene supplies the remainder. This rearrangement joins TRBV20-1 to TRBJ1-4; D might be TRBD1 (6 bases). The CDR3 covers 12 residues. From germline, CDR1 is DFQATT and CDR2 SNEGSKA (reference sequence). V gave up 3 bases and J gave up 6 bases, with 8 bases separating them. The covered CDR3 bases are TGCAGTGCTAGGGACAGTTATGAAAAA. It translates to CSARDSYEK. Given in full, the CDR3 is CSARDSYEKLFF.

This clone was recorded at least ten times. The read terminates 3 residues ahead of where the CDR3 ends, so the germline J gene completes it. The chain recombines TRBV14 with TRBJ1-2; the D gene is possibly TRBD1 (6 bases). The CDR3 has 15 amino acids. Germline CDR1 reads SGHDN; CDR2 reads FVKESK. The ends were cut back, 1 base at V and 0 bases at J, with 9 bases in the middle. The CDR3 region is CASSQVDRANYGYTF. The CDR3 DNA, read in part, is TGTGCCAGCAGCCAAGTGGACAGAGCTAACTATGGC.

This clone showed up many times. Read coverage stops 3 residues before the CDR3 terminus; the germline J gene supplies the remainder. The chain is built from TRBV18 and TRBJ2-1, with TRBD1 identical over 7 bases. Germline CDR1 KGHSH, CDR2 LQKENI. This CDR3 is built from 17 residues. V shed 0 bases, J shed 2 bases, and the junction held 7 bases outside the gene matches. CDR3 DNA (partial): TGTGCCAGCTCACCACCGTACGGGCAGGGGGCCTACAATGAG. It yields the protein CASSPPYGQGAYNE. Given in full, the CDR3 is CASSPPYGQGAYNEQFF.

This clone was observed a handful of times. The covered CDR3 bases are TGTGCCAGCAGCTTAGGACACCCCTGGGGAAACACC. This gives the protein CASSLGHPWGNT. The CDR3, in full, reads CASSLGHPWGNTIYF. The chain combines TRBV7-6 with TRBJ1-3; no firm D call. The read terminates 3 residues ahead of where the CDR3 ends, so the germline J gene completes it. The CDR3 totals 15 residues. V was clipped by 1 base and J by 4 bases, with 11 bases between them. The V gene's germline CDR1 is SGHVS and CDR2 FNYEAQ.

This clone came up a few times. Read data end 3 residues before the CDR3 end; the end is taken from the germline J gene. The chain couples TRBV7-2 to TRBJ2-7; D is uncertain. V dropped 5 bases and J dropped 2 bases, with 7 bases sitting between them. Germline V gene lookup returns CDR1 SGHTA and CDR2 FQGNSA. The CDR3 is 12 residues long. This chain's CDR3 is CASSPNTYEQYF. The sequenced part of the CDR3 DNA is TGTGCCAGCAGCCCAAACACCTACGAG.

The table lists this clone with many counts. The CDR3 bases that were read are TGTGCCAGCAGCCCGGAGGGGAGCGGGGGGGCGTGGAATGAG. Translation gives CASSPEGSGGAWNE. The whole CDR3 reads CASSPEGSGGAWNEQFF. The chain couples TRBV9 to TRBJ2-1; 10 positions agree with TRBD2. The read falls 3 residues short of the CDR3 end, and the missing part is taken from the germline J gene. The CDR3 has 17 residues. The trim removed 4 bases at V and 7 bases at J, leaving 14 bases unmatched. Germline CDR1 reads SGDLS; CDR2 reads YYNGEE.

This clone was detected only a few times. The observed sequence ends 3 residues before the CDR3 terminus, with the missing tail filled in from the germline J gene. The genes are TRBV5-1 and TRBJ1-6; 11 positions match TRBD1. Germline V gene sequence: CDR1 SGHRS, CDR2 YFSETQ. Unmatched junction bases numbered 7, after V lost 4 bases and J lost 10 bases. CDR3 size: 15 residues. The CDR3 sequence: CASSAGQGAYSPLHF. The CDR3 bases that were read are TGCGCCAGCAGCGCTGGACAGGGGGCATACTCACCC.

In its sample, this clone was seen a few times. The read finishes 3 residues shy of the CDR3 end, and the germline J gene is used to complete it. The chain combines TRBV6-2 or TRBV6-3 with TRBJ1-5; TRBD1 matches at 9 bases. This CDR3 is 16 amino acids long. The ends lost 3 bases at V and 4 bases at J; junction bases unmatched: 7. Germline CDR1 reads MNHEY; CDR2 reads SVGEGT. CDR3: CASSYRGQGRNQPQHF. CDR3 DNA, as far as it was read: TGTGCCAGCAGTTATAGGGGACAGGGAAGAAATCAGCCC.

This clone was recorded many times. The read finishes 3 residues shy of the CDR3 end, and the germline J gene is used to complete it. Other DNA sequences within the sample encode an identical CDR3. The chain recombines TRBV19 with TRBJ1-5; D gene ambiguous. Germline assignment: CDR1 LNHDA and CDR2 SQIVND (reference sequence). V lost 0 bases to trimming and J lost 0 bases, with 9 bases between them. The CDR3 is 16 residues long. The CDR3 is CASSIEPGYSNQPQHF. The DNA read from the CDR3 is TGTGCCAGTAGTATAGAGCCAGGATATAGCAATCAGCCC. Supplemented by reference TRBV19 and TRBJ1-5, the full variable domain reads DGGITQSPKYLFRKEGQNVTLSCEQNLNHDAMYWYRQDPGQGLRLIYYSQIVNDFQKGDIAEGYSVSREKKESFPLTVTSAQKNPTAFYLCASSIEPGYSNQPQHFGDGTRLSIL.

As concerns this clone: Sequencing ends 3 residues short of the CDR3 end; the germline J gene provides the rest. V is TRBV7-3 and J is TRBJ1-6; 7 positions match TRBD1. Germline V lookup: CDR1 SGHTA, CDR2 FQGTGA. The CDR3 has 14 residues. The V and J ends lost 5 bases and 7 bases, in that order; junction bases with no gene match: 5. This CDR3 is CASSPGTENSPLHF. The sequenced CDR3 bases are TGTGCCAGCAGCCCTGGGACAGAAAATTCACCC.

The covered CDR3 bases are TGTGCCAGCAGCCGGGGACAGTTGAATTCACCC. Amino acids: CASSRGQLNSP. The CDR3 reads in full as CASSRGQLNSPLHF. The J gene is TRBJ1-6, the V gene TRBV7-2, with 7 nucleotides matching TRBD1. The read ends 3 residues early relative to the CDR3; the germline J gene fills the gap. Germline V gene data show CDR1 as SGHTA and CDR2 as FQGNSA. The CDR3 has 14 amino acids. Trimming cost V 5 bases and J 7 bases; bases outside gene matches: 5.

This clone was detected ten times or more. The read gets to within 3 residues of the CDR3 end, and the germline J gene fills in the rest. This sequence joins TRBV12-3 or TRBV12-4 and TRBJ2-5; 8 positions agree with TRBD1. V was clipped by 7 bases and J by 4 bases; unmatched bases: 20. This CDR3 spans 18 amino acids. CDR3 in amino acids: CASTGQGPVRPVTETQYF. The DNA read from the CDR3 is TGTGCCAGCACCGGACAGGGACCCGTCCGGCCTGTCACAGAGACC.

This clone was counted a few times. The DNA ends 3 residues before the CDR3 does, and the rest of the CDR3 is filled in from the germline J gene. The gene calls are TRBV2 and TRBJ1-4, with D unresolved. The CDR3 length is 13 residues. Germline V gene data show CDR1 as SNHLY and CDR2 as FYNNEI. Between the trimmed V and J ends, which lost 9 bases and 3 bases, there was a span of 11 bases. CDR3 DNA, as far as it was read: TGTGCCAGGAGTAGAGCGGCTAATGAAAAA. It yields the protein CARSRAANEK. The whole CDR3 sequence reads CARSRAANEKLFF.

About this clone itself: The read falls 3 residues short of the CDR3 end, and the missing part is taken from the germline J gene. The genes are TRBV7-8 and TRBJ2-7; 10 nucleotides align to TRBD2. The CDR3 sequence is 16 residues long. Germline values: CDR1 SGHVS, CDR2 FQNEAQ. V trimming: 2 bases; J trimming: 2 bases; junction bases outside the gene matches: 6. CDR3 sequence: CASSLRLAGATYEQYF. The DNA read from the CDR3 is TGTGCCAGCAGCTTACGGCTAGCGGGGGCCACCTACGAG.

This clone was recorded many times. Incomplete CDR3 DNA: TGTGCCATCTCTTCCTCTTCCTCCTACGAG. As protein: CAISSSSSYE. The full CDR3 is CAISSSSSYEQYF. The chain is built from TRBV5-4 and TRBJ2-7; D uncertain. The CDR3 extends 3 residues past the end of the read, so its final part is completed from the germline J gene. Trimming cost V 9 bases and J 0 bases, with 13 bases left between them. Germline V gene sequence: CDR1 SGHNT, CDR2 YYREEE (reference sequence). The CDR3 covers 13 residues. Combining the CDR3 with reference TRBV5-4 and TRBJ2-7 gives the whole variable domain ETGVTQSPTHLIKTRGQQVTLRCSSQSGHNTVSWYQQALGQGPQFIFQYYREEENGRGNFPPRFSGLQFPNYSSELNVNALELDDSALYLCAISSSSSYEQYFGPGTRLTVT.

The sample holds a few counts of this clone. The read is 3 residues too short to cover the CDR3 end, so that end is filled in from the germline J gene. J is TRBJ2-5 and V is TRBV7-6, with D unresolved. This CDR3 is built from 12 residues. Trimming stripped 5 bases from V and 0 bases from J, with 4 bases between. The germline V gene encodes CDR1 SGHVS and CDR2 FNYEAQ. CDR3 DNA (partial): TGTGCCAGCAGCCCGTACCAAGAGACC. As protein: CASSPYQET. The whole CDR3 reads CASSPYQETQYF.